Shown below are 15 T cell receptor beta chains from a single sample sequenced in a study of shared clonotypes between healthy human individuals. Clones were read by immunoSEQ multiplex PCR, and TCRdb kept only the in-frame ones, dropping some. The sample has 450,000 to 500,000 clones; over 75% are singletons. Sequencing input: PBMCs. The receptors here all came from a woman in her forties in good health. Some clones in this sample may be carry-over from other donors' samples.

This clone was seen at least ten times. This sample also contains other DNA sequences that code for the same CDR3. This chain uses TRBV4-1 with TRBJ2-7, with no clear D. The CDR3 sequence is 13 residues long. The germline CDR1 and CDR2 sequences are MGHRA and YSYEKL. The V and J ends lost 3 bases and 3 bases respectively, with 9 bases between them. CDR3: CASSQLDNYEQYF. The CDR3 DNA is TGCGCCAGCAGCCAGCTTGACAACTACGAGCAGTACTTC.

Regarding this clone: A far larger clone is a single base away, which makes a read error likely. The chain has TRBV6-4 and TRBJ2-2; no clear D gene. The CDR3 has 14 amino acids. V lost 6 bases, J lost 4 bases, and 12 bases lay in between. From germline, CDR1 is MRHNA and CDR2 SNTAGT. CDR3 bases: TGTGCCAGCAGCACATCGACTGGCACCGGGGAGCTGTTTTTT. Protein sequence: CASSTSTGTGELFF.

The chain links TRBV30 to TRBJ2-7; TRBD2 matches 7 bases. The CDR3 spans 13 residues. The germline V gene encodes CDR1 GTSNPN and CDR2 SVGIG (reference sequence). V was pared by 4 bases and J by 10 bases, with 13 bases of the junction left unmatched. The DNA of the CDR3 is TGTGCCTGGACCCCCGGACTAGGGCGGGTACAGTACTTC. This codes for CAWTPGLGRVQYF.

The rearrangement uses TRBV7-9 and TRBJ2-1; 7 nucleotides line up with TRBD1. V shed 5 bases and J 3 bases; nucleotides not matched to a gene: 7. The CDR3 is made up of 15 amino acids. Germline V gene data show CDR1 as SEHNR and CDR2 as FQNEAQ (reference sequence). The CDR3 nucleotides are TGTGCCAGCAGCAAGACAGGGATCAGCTACAATGAGCAGTTCTTC. It is translated as CASSKTGISYNEQFF.

The genes are TRBV6-6 and TRBJ1-5; 10 bases line up with TRBD1. Trimming at V came to 5 bases and at J to 11 bases, leaving 9 bases not matched to a gene. Germline CDR1 reads MNHNY; CDR2 reads SVGAGI (reference sequence). The CDR3 spans 14 residues. The DNA of the CDR3 is TGTGCCAGCAGTAAGACAGGGGGCACAGCGGCCCAGCATTTT. It is translated as CASSKTGGTAAQHF.

This clone occurred once. A far larger clone is a single base away, which makes a read error likely. The chain has TRBV25-1 and TRBJ1-2, with 7 positions matching TRBD1. Germline V lookup: CDR1 MGHDK, CDR2 SYGVNS. The CDR3 extends over 14 amino acids. CDR3 region: CARSEVTGTYGYTF. The CDR3, as DNA: TGTGCCAGAAGTGAAGTGACAGGGACCTATGGCTACACCTTC.

The CDR3 sequence: CASSLLPLGENTEAFF. The CDR3 region has the DNA TGCGCCAGCAGCTTACTTCCGTTGGGGGAGAACACTGAAGCTTTCTTT. The chain joins TRBV5-1 to TRBJ1-1, with D maybe TRBD1 (5 bases). Germline loops: CDR1 SGHRS, CDR2 YFSETQ. The CDR3 loop spans 16 amino acids. The germline V and J ends were trimmed by 2 bases and 1 base, with 15 bases remaining between them.

This chain uses TRBV18 with TRBJ2-7, with 9 bases lining up with TRBD1. CDR3 length: 16 amino acids. Germline CDR1 and CDR2: KGHSH and LQKENI. Trimming took 6 bases from V and 6 from J; bases not matched to a gene: 15. CDR3 coding DNA: TGTGCCAGCTCCAGGGGGGGACAGGGAGGCGGCGGCGAGCAGTACTTC. Translating it yields CASSRGGQGGGGEQYF. Looking up the rest from reference TRBV18 and TRBJ2-7 gives the full variable domain: NAGVMQNPRHLVRRRGQEARLRCSPMKGHSHVYWYRQLPEEGLKFMVYLQKENIIDESGMPKERFSAEFPKEGPSILRIQQVVRGDSAAYFCASSRGGQGGGGEQYFGPGTRLTVT.

J is TRBJ2-6 and V is TRBV6-1; 7 nucleotides align to TRBD1. CDR1 and CDR2 (germline): MNHNS, SASEGT. The V gene end was trimmed by 4 bases and the J gene end by 0 bases; junction bases not matched to a gene: 9. This CDR3 is 18 amino acids long. This CDR3 reads CASSVTGTASSGANVLTF. The CDR3 DNA reads TGTGCCAGCAGTGTCACCGGGACAGCGAGCTCTGGGGCCAACGTCCTGACTTTC.

This clone has ten or more counts. The gene calls are TRBV6-5 and TRBJ2-5, with D possibly TRBD1 on 5 matching bases. Germline V gene data show CDR1 as MNHEY and CDR2 as SVGAGI. This CDR3 contains 14 residues. V shed 4 bases and J shed 1 base, with 10 bases lying between them. CDR3: CASSFGRAQETQYF. The CDR3 DNA follows: TGTGCCAGCAGTTTCGGCAGGGCCCAAGAGACCCAGTACTTC.

The chain combines TRBV28 with TRBJ2-7; TRBD1 aligns across 9 bases. The junction had 14 bases not matched to a gene; V was cut back by 10 bases and J by 4 bases. The CDR3 runs 15 residues. Germline-derived CDR1 and CDR2 are MDHEN and SYDVKM. CDR3 in amino acids: CANGPRQGGVYEQYF. The CDR3, as DNA: TGTGCCAACGGGCCGCGACAGGGGGGAGTGTACGAGCAGTACTTC.

V usage is TRBV9 and J usage is TRBJ2-1; D is ambiguous. Germline CDR1 SGDLS, CDR2 YYNGEE. The CDR3 totals 14 residues. V was trimmed by 2 bases and J by 5 bases, leaving 11 bases between them. The CDR3 DNA sequence: TGTGCCAGCAGCGTTTCGAACATCCACAATGAGCAGTTCTTC. Translated: CASSVSNIHNEQFF.

As concerns this clone: The likely explanation is a read error, given a far larger clone one base away. This chain joins TRBV5-6 and TRBJ1-2; tentatively, D is TRBD1 (6 bases). From germline, CDR1 is SGHDT and CDR2 YYEEEE. With 4 bases removed from V and 4 bases from J, the gap between germline ends came to 11 bases. The CDR3 consists of 13 residues. The CDR3 loop is CASSLLQGYGYTF. As DNA, the CDR3 is TGTGCCAGCAGCCTCTTACAGGGCTATGGCTACACCTTC.

J is TRBJ2-2 and V is TRBV10-3, with TRBD1 as a possible D gene (6 bases). Trimming took off 10 bases at V and 7 bases at J, with 13 bases between the two ends. Germline V gives CDR1 ENHRY, CDR2 SYGVKD. The CDR3 has 12 amino acids. CDR3 amino acids: CATTGWSGELFF. In DNA, the CDR3 is TGTGCCACAACAGGGTGGAGCGGGGAGCTGTTTTTT.

This clone was counted between two and nine times. The chain is built from TRBV28 and TRBJ2-5, with D uncertain. The CDR3 runs to 18 residues. Between the trimmed V and J ends, which lost 1 base and 3 bases, there was a span of 21 bases. Germline CDR1 MDHEN, CDR2 SYDVKM. The CDR3 DNA is TGTGCCAGCAGTTTATATTACCCGAGGCCAGATACAAAAGAGACCCAGTACTTC. Amino acid sequence: CASSLYYPRPDTKETQYF.